This TCR beta chain was recovered during a study of beta chain features in type 1 diabetes. Points from the study as a whole: Highly expressing activated T cells could be over-counted with a cDNA template. PCR may have favored shorter templates equally in patients and controls. Small HLA sub-analyses could not settle whether HLA shapes TCRB rearrangement. VDJ junctions in type 1 diabetes patients carried more deletions and fewer insertions.

This clone showed up just a few times. The antigen is not known. The CDR3 runs to 16 residues. CDR1 is SGHRS and CDR2 is YFSETQ in the germline V gene. Trimming removed 0 bases at V and 0 bases at J, with 12 bases between. Sequenced material consisted of expressed TCRB transcripts (all of the isolated RNA was reverse transcribed). Profiled with immunoSEQ multiplex PCR; TCRdb holds only in-frame clones, not every one. Of tens of thousands of clones in the sample, about a third were seen once. Sequenced: stem cell memory CD4+ T cells from blood. The V and J genes are TRBV5-1 and TRBJ1-2, with D possibly TRBD1 on 5 matching bases. The sequence derives from a woman aged 18-30 years in good health. The CDR3 loop is CASSLDRGQANYGYTF. In DNA form, the CDR3 reads TGCGCCAGCAGCTTGGACAGAGGACAAGCTAACTATGGCTACACCTTC.